This T cell receptor beta chain was sequenced in a study of T cells in Graves' hyperthyroidism and ophthalmopathy. About the research overall: Blood was drawn when the patient was first diagnosed and still untreated.

This clonotype was detected a few times. The source material, RNA transcripts, was used to amplify TCR beta CDR3 regions. HTBI primers drove first-round RT-PCR of the TCR CDR3. In TCRdb, the multiplex PCR reads were re-called with MiXCR into one record per CDR3 protein. The repertoire has about 400,000 distinct CDR3 sequences, 15% of them found once; the top ten carry roughly 19%. The V end lost 2 bases, the J end lost 7 bases, and 8 bases lay between the germline ends. The CDR3 is made up of 11 amino acids. Germline V gene sequence: CDR1 DFQATT, CDR2 SNEGSKA (reference sequence). Sequences were obtained from blood. The TCR sequence derives from a woman aged 55-69 years with Graves' ophthalmopathy. The chain is built from TRBV20-1 and TRBJ1-2; perhaps TRBD1 as D (5 bases). CDR3 sequence (DNA): TGCAGTGCTAGAAATCAGGGTGGCTACACCTTC. Protein sequence: CSARNQGGYTF.